This section outlines one T cell receptor beta chain sequence together with its context. The data were taken from a study of CD4+ T cells in melanoma. Some clones are missing from TCRdb's copy, which holds only in-frame ones; the method was immunoSEQ multiplex PCR. The profile shows about 110,000 clones, about 90% of them singletons. V was clipped by 0 bases and J by 5 bases; unmatched bases: 5. This CDR3 comprises 15 residues. Germline-derived CDR1 and CDR2 are SGHRS and YFSETQ. Sequencing was performed on peripheral blood. This TCR was sampled from a human donor with melanoma. The chain carries TRBV5-1 and TRBJ2-7; 10 bases fit TRBD1. CDR3 sequence: CASSLAGQGGDEQYF. As DNA, the CDR3 is TGCGCCAGCAGCTTGGCCGGACAGGGGGGCGACGAGCAGTACTTC.